This T cell receptor (beta chain) was recorded in a study of CD8 T cells in ankylosing spondylitis. General observations from the study: A motif in TCR beta, a set of about 8 highly homologous variants, appeared characteristic of ankylosing spondylitis blood. Earlier work had already found some motif variants in reactive arthritis synovial fluid and blood.

Using quantitative 5'-RACE with molecular barcodes, the authors made TCR beta libraries. TCRdb passed the 5' RACE reads through MiXCR, listing each CDR3 protein once. Here the sample spans roughly 670,000 distinct CDR3 sequences, around 17% being singletons. The CDR3 spans 16 residues. Germline-derived CDR1 and CDR2 are LGHNA and YNFKEQ. V trimming: 4 bases; J trimming: 4 bases; junction bases outside the gene matches: 10. This clonotype has more than one count but fewer than ten. Its antigen is unknown. The clonotype was recovered from a male donor with ankylosing spondylitis. The chain links TRBV4-2 to TRBJ2-1; TRBD2 agrees at 7 bases. The sample comprised blood, either unsorted or a sorted T cell fraction (not recorded which). The CDR3 DNA reads as TGTGCCAGCAGCCGCCCGGCGGGAGACTCTTACAATGAGCAGTTCTTC. Its translation: CASSRPAGDSYNEQFF.